This T cell receptor (beta chain) was found in a study of T-cell reconstitution after alpha-beta-depleted transplantation in children. The length of the CDR3 is 13 residues. Germline V lookup: CDR1 MNHEY, CDR2 SVGAGI. V shed 0 bases and J shed 5 bases, with 7 bases lying between them. Library preparation (for TCRbeta) was performed with unique molecular identifiers. TCRdb itself ran the PCR reads through MiXCR, one entry per CDR3 protein. The repertoire holds around 380,000 distinct CDR3 sequences, with approximately 11% as singletons. The sequence came from a human donor who donated a stem cell graft to a child with acute myeloid leukemia. This specimen consisted of PBMCs from the stem cell graft donor, obtained from the stem cell graft. The chain uses TRBV6-5 and TRBJ2-5; the D is unclear. CDR3 sequence reads: CASSYSHAETQYF. DNA for the CDR3: TGTGCCAGCAGTTACTCCCACGCGGAGACCCAGTACTTC.